Below, 12 T cell receptor beta chains from the same sample are listed, as sequenced in a study of T cell responses to AZD1222 COVID-19 vaccine. TCRdb's copy holds only in-frame clones and misses some; the assay was immunoSEQ multiplex PCR. The sample includes more than 95,000 clones, 85% of them seen just once. The sample here was peripheral blood, taken 28 days after the second AZD1222 dose. The receptors originated from an adult who received the AZD1222 COVID-19 vaccine.

V is TRBV11-2 and J is TRBJ1-3; weak D call: TRBD1 (5 bases). This CDR3 is built from 15 residues. Per the germline V gene, CDR1 is SGHAT and CDR2 is FQNNGV. Trimming took off 3 bases at V and 0 bases at J, with 9 bases between the two ends. The CDR3 DNA is TGTGCCAGCAGCTTGGGGGAATACTCTGGAAACACCATATATTTT. Its translation: CASSLGEYSGNTIYF. Full variable domain (outside the CDR3, taken from reference TRBV11-2 and TRBJ1-3): EAGVAQSPRYKIIEKRQSVAFWCNPISGHATLYWYQQILGQGPKLLIQFQNNGVVDDSQLPKDRFSAERLKGVDSTLKIQPAKLEDSAVYLCASSLGEYSGNTIYFGEGSWLTVV.

V is TRBV9 and J is TRBJ2-1, with 7 nucleotides matching TRBD2. J gave up 6 bases and V 4 bases, and 13 bases lay outside the gene matches. This CDR3 is 16 amino acids long. CDR1 and CDR2 (germline): SGDLS, YYNGEE. As DNA, the CDR3 is TGTGCCAGCAGCACCAGTTCGCGGGGAGGGTCCAATGAGCAGTTCTTC. It specifies CASSTSSRGGSNEQFF.

The genes are TRBV5-1 and TRBJ2-5; a weak D match, TRBD2 (5 bases). In germline, CDR1 is SGHRS, CDR2 YFSETQ. V was trimmed by 0 bases and J by 4 bases, leaving 16 bases between them. CDR3 length equals 16 residues. CDR3 residues: CASSLEVGGLTETQYF. CDR3 nucleotides: TGCGCCAGCAGCTTGGAGGTCGGAGGCCTCACAGAGACCCAGTACTTC.

The gene calls are TRBV9 and TRBJ2-7; possible D gene TRBD2, 6 bases. Germline-derived CDR1 and CDR2 are SGDLS and YYNGEE. This CDR3 has 13 residues. V was cut by 2 bases and J by 5 bases, with 11 bases left in between. The CDR3 protein is CASSVAPGDEQYF. The DNA of the CDR3 is TGTGCCAGCAGCGTGGCCCCGGGAGACGAGCAGTACTTC.

The chain carries TRBV30 and TRBJ2-1; D perhaps matches TRBD2 (6 bases). Germline V lookup: CDR1 GTSNPN, CDR2 SVGIG (reference sequence). The CDR3 runs to 16 residues. Trimming took off 2 bases at V and 5 bases at J, with 19 bases between the two ends. The CDR3 protein is CAWSPGVWGVDNEQFF. CDR3 nucleotides: TGTGCCTGGAGTCCGGGAGTATGGGGTGTGGACAATGAGCAGTTCTTC.

In this sample, this clone turned up a few times. The V and J genes are TRBV7-9 and TRBJ2-2; 10 bases align to TRBD1. Trimming at V came to 4 bases and at J to 1 base, leaving 6 bases not matched to a gene. This CDR3 comprises 17 residues. Per germline, CDR1 SEHNR and CDR2 FQNEAQ (reference sequence). The CDR3 here is CASSYGQGGRNTGELFF. In DNA, the CDR3 is TGTGCCAGCAGCTACGGACAGGGGGGAAGGAACACCGGGGAGCTGTTTTTT.

V and J are TRBV6-5 and TRBJ1-2, with TRBD1 matching over 7 bases. This CDR3 contains 14 residues. V lost 6 bases and J lost 4; bases outside the gene matches: 8. Germline V CDR1 and CDR2: MNHEY, SVGAGI. In nucleotides, the CDR3 is TGTGCCAGCAGCCAGGACCGGGACAGCTATGGCTACACCTTC. This codes for CASSQDRDSYGYTF.

The V and J genes are TRBV6-4 and TRBJ2-1; 9 bases are a match to TRBD1. Germline CDR1 and CDR2: MRHNA and SNTAGT. With V trimmed by 2 bases and J by 5 bases, 4 bases remained unmatched. The CDR3 runs to 15 residues. CDR3 bases: TGTGCCAGCAGTGACGCGGGACAGGGTAACAATGAGCAGTTCTTC. Its protein is CASSDAGQGNNEQFF.

The chain joins TRBV18 to TRBJ1-4; D gene ambiguous. The germline V gene has CDR1 KGHSH and CDR2 LQKENI. The CDR3 length is 17 residues. V lost 3 bases to trimming and J lost 8 bases, with 22 bases between them. In DNA, the CDR3 is TGTGCCAGCTCACCTCCCCCGCGTGGGAAGGAGAGAGAAAAACTGTTTTTT. Encoded protein: CASSPPPRGKEREKLFF. The variable domain in full, with the rest retrieved from reference TRBV18 and TRBJ1-4, is NAGVMQNPRHLVRRRGQEARLRCSPMKGHSHVYWYRQLPEEGLKFMVYLQKENIIDESGMPKERFSAEFPKEGPSILRIQQVVRGDSAAYFCASSPPPRGKEREKLFFGSGTQLSVL.

There are a few counts of this clone. This chain links TRBV11-2 with TRBJ2-5; 8 bases are a match to TRBD2. The J segment lost 0 bases and the V segment lost 6 bases, leaving 9 bases of the junction unmatched. Germline CDR1 is SGHAT and CDR2 is FQNNGV. CDR3 length: 16 amino acids. The chain's CDR3 is CASSSRGGTYQETQYF. CDR3 coding DNA: TGTGCCAGCAGTTCACGCGGGGGGACGTACCAAGAGACCCAGTACTTC.

The rearrangement links TRBV7-9 to TRBJ2-6; D is ambiguous. The germline V and J ends were trimmed by 5 bases and 2 bases, with 19 bases remaining between them. CDR3 length: 18 residues. The V gene's germline CDR1 is SEHNR and CDR2 FQNEAQ (reference sequence). In DNA, the CDR3 is TGTGCCAGCAGCACCCACCCCAAGAGGATTACTGGGGCCAACGTCCTGACTTTC. It codes for CASSTHPKRITGANVLTF.

V is TRBV7-3 and J is TRBJ1-3; D might be TRBD1 (5 bases). The CDR3 totals 15 residues. The germline V gene encodes CDR1 SGHTA and CDR2 FQGTGA. Trimming left V 5 bases short and J 2 bases short, with 13 bases between. DNA of the CDR3: TGTGCCAGCAGCCCCGCAGGGAACCCTGGAAACACCATATATTTT. Translating it yields CASSPAGNPGNTIYF. Full variable domain (rest looked up from reference TRBV7-3 and TRBJ1-3): GAGVSQTPSNKVTEKGKYVELRCDPISGHTALYWYRQSLGQGPEFLIYFQGTGAADDSGLPNDRFFAVRPEGSVSTLKIQRTERGDSAVYLCASSPAGNPGNTIYFGEGSWLTVV.